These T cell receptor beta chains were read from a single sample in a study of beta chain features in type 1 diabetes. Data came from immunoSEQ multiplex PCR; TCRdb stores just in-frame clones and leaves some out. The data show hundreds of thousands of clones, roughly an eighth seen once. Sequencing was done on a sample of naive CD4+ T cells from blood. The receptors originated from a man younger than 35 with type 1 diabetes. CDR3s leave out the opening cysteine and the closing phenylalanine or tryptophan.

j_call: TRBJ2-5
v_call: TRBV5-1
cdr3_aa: ASSSPGSQETQY

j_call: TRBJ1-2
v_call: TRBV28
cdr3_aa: ASSGEWGDGYT

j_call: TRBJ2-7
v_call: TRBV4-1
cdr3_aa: ASSQEGTGAYEQY

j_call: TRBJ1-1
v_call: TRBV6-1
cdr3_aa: ASSSVMNTEAF

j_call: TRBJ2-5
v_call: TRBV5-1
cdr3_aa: ASQAVNQETQY

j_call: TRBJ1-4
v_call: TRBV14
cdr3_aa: ASSPRTGGNEKLF

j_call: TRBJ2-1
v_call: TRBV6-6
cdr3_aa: ASSYPLDSSYNEQF

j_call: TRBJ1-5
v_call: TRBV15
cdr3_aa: ATSSGGQPQH

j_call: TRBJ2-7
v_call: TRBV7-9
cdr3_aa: ASSRAGTGAYEQY

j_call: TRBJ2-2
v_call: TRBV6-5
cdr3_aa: ASSYADSRFRELF

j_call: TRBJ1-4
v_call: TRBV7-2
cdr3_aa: ASSMQRTGEKLF

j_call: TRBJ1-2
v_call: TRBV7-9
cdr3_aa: ASSSQAT

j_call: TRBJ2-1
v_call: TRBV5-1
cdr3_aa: ASSLTKRVYNEQF

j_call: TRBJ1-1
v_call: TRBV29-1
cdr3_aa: SVGYTGGFDTEAF

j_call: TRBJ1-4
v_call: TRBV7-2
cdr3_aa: ASSSWGGREKLF

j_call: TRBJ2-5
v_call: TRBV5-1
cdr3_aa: ASSSGGEETQY

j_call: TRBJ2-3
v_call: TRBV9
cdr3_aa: ASSPRLAGGSRGGTDTQY

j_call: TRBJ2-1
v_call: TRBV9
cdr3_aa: ASSVDVGVYNEQF

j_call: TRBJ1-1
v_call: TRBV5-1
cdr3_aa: ASSLQGQGNTEAF

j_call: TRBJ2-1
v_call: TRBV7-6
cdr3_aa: ASSASGQGAPNEQF

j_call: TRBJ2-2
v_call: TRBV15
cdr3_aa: ATSLDRTGELF

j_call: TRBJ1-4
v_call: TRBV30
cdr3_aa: ALDVQGSFNEKLF

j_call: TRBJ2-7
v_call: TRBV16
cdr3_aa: ASSPGTAYEQY

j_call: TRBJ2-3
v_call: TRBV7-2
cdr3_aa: ASSNRGDTQY

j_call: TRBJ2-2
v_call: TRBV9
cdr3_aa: ASSVGSREVYTGELF

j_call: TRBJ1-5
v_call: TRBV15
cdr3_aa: ATSGPWGTAYSNQPQH

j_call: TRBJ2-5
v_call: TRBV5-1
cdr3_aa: ASSLGDQRTQY

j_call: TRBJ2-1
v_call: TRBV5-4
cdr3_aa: ASSLEAGGSYNEQF

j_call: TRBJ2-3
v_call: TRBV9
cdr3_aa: ASSPRVAGDTQY

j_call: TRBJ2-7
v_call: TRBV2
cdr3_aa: ASSIERGAYEQY

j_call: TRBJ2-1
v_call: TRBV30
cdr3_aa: AWRKGQDVNEQF

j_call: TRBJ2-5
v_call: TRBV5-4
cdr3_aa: ASSLYLAGAGETQY

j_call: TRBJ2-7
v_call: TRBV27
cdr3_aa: ASSSPYRDSSYEQY

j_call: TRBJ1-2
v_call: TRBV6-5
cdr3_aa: ASSLELNYGYT

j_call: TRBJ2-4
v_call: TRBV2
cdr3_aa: ASSEASGGARYIQY

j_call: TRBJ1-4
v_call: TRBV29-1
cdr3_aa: TEGGRDEKLF

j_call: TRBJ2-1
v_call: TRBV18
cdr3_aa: ASSPRNSGSNEQF

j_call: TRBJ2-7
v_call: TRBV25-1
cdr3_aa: ASSEGYNEQY

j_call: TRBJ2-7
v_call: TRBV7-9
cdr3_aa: ASSLLGGGPEQY

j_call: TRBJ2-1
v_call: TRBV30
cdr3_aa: AWSGTGNYEQF

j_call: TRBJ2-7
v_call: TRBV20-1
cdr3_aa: SARAPDEQY

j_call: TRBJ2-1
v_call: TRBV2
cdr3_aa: ASSGTDEQF

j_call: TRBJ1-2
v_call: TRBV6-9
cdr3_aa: ATPSWLREVNGYT

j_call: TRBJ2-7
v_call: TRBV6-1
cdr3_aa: ASMPGQTYEQY

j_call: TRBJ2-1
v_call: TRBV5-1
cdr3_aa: ASSLSTQSSYNEQF

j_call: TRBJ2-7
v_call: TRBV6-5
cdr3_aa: ASSYGQGFYEQY

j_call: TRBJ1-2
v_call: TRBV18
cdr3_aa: ASSAVNGYGYT

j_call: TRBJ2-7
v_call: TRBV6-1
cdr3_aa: ASSISQGDEQY

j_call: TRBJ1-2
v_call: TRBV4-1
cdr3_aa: ASSQDHGLGSIYGYT

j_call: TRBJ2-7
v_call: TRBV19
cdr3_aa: TSSSRGSSYEQY

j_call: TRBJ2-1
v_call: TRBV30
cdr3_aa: AWGVEGYNEQF

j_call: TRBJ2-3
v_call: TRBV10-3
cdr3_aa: AIRDGDTQY

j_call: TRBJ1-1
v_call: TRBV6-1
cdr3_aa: ASRPAGERNTEAF

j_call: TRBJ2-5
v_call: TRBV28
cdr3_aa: ASSDGTQETQY

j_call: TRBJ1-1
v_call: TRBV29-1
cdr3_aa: SVEGETGANTEAF

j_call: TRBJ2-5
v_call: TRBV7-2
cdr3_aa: ASSLVGASGETQY

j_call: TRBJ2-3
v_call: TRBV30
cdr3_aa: AWALGSMQYYTQY

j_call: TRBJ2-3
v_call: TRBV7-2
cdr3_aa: ASSLQAGESTDTQY

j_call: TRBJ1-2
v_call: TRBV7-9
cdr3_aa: ASSSSPANYGYT

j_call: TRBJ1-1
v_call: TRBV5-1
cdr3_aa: ASSLVQGNTEAF